The sequence of this T cell receptor beta chain was determined in a study of identical twins. Template switching supplied a universal primer site; unique molecular identifiers were carried on the cDNA. TCRdb processed the 5' RACE reads anew with MiXCR; each CDR3 protein has one entry. The sample carries fewer than 550,000 distinct CDR3 sequences, about 13% recorded once. In germline, CDR1 is SGHNT, CDR2 YYREEE (reference sequence). V lost 9 bases to trimming and J lost 4 bases, with 20 bases between them. There are 14 residues in the CDR3. This clonotype was seen only a few times. This sample also appeared in a second study, on yellow fever vaccine responses in identical twins.

V gene TRBV5-4 combines with J gene TRBJ2-7; TRBD2 is a possible D gene (6 bases). The sequenced sample consisted of CD4+ T cells sorted from blood. This sequence originates from a woman under 30 in good health. For the CDR3, the DNA is TGTGCCACCACAGAGGCAGGGACTCAATACGAGCAGTACTTC. Translating it yields CATTEAGTQYEQYF. Filled out from reference TRBV5-4 and TRBJ2-7, the complete variable domain reads ETGVTQSPTHLIKTRGQQVTLRCSSQSGHNTVSWYQQALGQGPQFIFQYYREEENGRGNFPPRFSGLQFPNYSSELNVNALELDDSALYLCATTEAGTQYEQYFGPGTRLTVT.